This TCR beta chain was sequenced in a study of cytomegalovirus exposure and HLA in healthy donors. The PCR ran on 60 Vbeta and 13 Jbeta primers. Generated by immunoSEQ multiplex PCR, the TCRdb table keeps only in-frame clones and is missing some. This sample has around 150,000 clones; around three quarters occur once, and the top ten carry about 6.8%. This sequence was found in a man aged 35 to 55 in good health and CMV-seropositive. Sequenced: PBMCs.

CDR3 coding DNA: TGTGCCAGCAGTTACTTTCTGAGCCGCTACGAGCAGTACTTC. It encodes CASSYFLSRYEQYF. The chain is built from TRBV28 and TRBJ2-7, with unresolved D. CDR1 MDHEN and CDR2 SYDVKM come from the germline V gene. V shed 4 bases and J shed 3 bases, with 13 bases lying between them. This CDR3 comprises 14 residues.